Each of the 8 T cell receptor beta chains below was sequenced from the same sample in a study of blood T cell repertoires in COVID-19. The repertoire was sequenced with immunoSEQ multiplex PCR; TCRdb's copy has only in-frame clones and lacks some. The sample has 330,000 or so clones, roughly 84% seen once. Material: PBMCs or T cells enriched from blood (not recorded which). Source of these receptors: a woman younger than 45 who had recovered from COVID-19.

V usage is TRBV19 and J usage is TRBJ2-3; 9 bases match TRBD2. Germline trimming cut 5 bases from V and 5 bases from J; bases unmatched to any gene: 14. Germline CDR1 and CDR2: LNHDA and SQIVND (reference sequence). The length of the CDR3 is 17 residues. CDR3 region: CASSGGGLAGPRDTQYF. The CDR3 nucleotides are TGTGCCAGTAGTGGCGGGGGGCTAGCGGGACCCCGAGATACGCAGTATTTT. Supplemented by reference TRBV19 and TRBJ2-3, the full variable domain reads DGGITQSPKYLFRKEGQNVTLSCEQNLNHDAMYWYRQDPGQGLRLIYYSQIVNDFQKGDIAEGYSVSREKKESFPLTVTSAQKNPTAFYLCASSGGGLAGPRDTQYFGPGTRLTVL.

The rearrangement links TRBV4-2 to TRBJ2-7, with D perhaps TRBD2 (5 bases). Germline V gene data show CDR1 as LGHNA and CDR2 as YNFKEQ. The CDR3 runs to 17 residues. Deletions cut 1 base from V and 0 bases from J, with 16 bases between. The CDR3 coding sequence is TGTGCCAGCAGCCAAGCCATGGTGGGAACTAGCTCCTACGAGCAGTACTTC. Its protein product is CASSQAMVGTSSYEQYF.

This clone was seen just once. The chain joins TRBV5-1 to TRBJ2-1, with 9 bases lining up with TRBD2. The CDR3 consists of 16 residues. J lost 4 bases, V lost 1 base, and 6 bases had no gene match. Germline assignment: CDR1 SGHRS and CDR2 YFSETQ. The CDR3 DNA follows: TGCGCCAGCAGCTTGTTTGACCTAGCGGGGTACAATGAGCAGTTCTTC. This sequence encodes CASSLFDLAGYNEQFF.

The gene calls are TRBV18 and TRBJ2-7; TRBD2 aligns across 8 bases. The germline CDR1 and CDR2 sequences are KGHSH and LQKENI. V was clipped by 4 bases and J by 0 bases; unmatched bases: 8. This CDR3 region has 16 residues. Here the CDR3 reads CASSQPSGTSSYEQYF. CDR3 nucleotides: TGTGCCAGCTCACAACCATCCGGGACTAGCTCCTACGAGCAGTACTTC.

This clone was observed a handful of times. This chain uses TRBV19 with TRBJ1-5; 7 bases agree with TRBD1. CDR3 length: 15 amino acids. V trimming: 7 bases; J trimming: 4 bases; junction bases outside the gene matches: 10. Germline CDR1 and CDR2: LNHDA and SQIVND (reference sequence). Here the CDR3 reads CASTYTGVSNQPQHF. CDR3 in DNA: TGTGCCAGTACCTATACAGGGGTTTCAAATCAGCCCCAGCATTTT. The full variable domain, in which reference TRBV19 and TRBJ1-5 provide the parts outside the CDR3, is DGGITQSPKYLFRKEGQNVTLSCEQNLNHDAMYWYRQDPGQGLRLIYYSQIVNDFQKGDIAEGYSVSREKKESFPLTVTSAQKNPTAFYLCASTYTGVSNQPQHFGDGTRLSIL.

This sequence joins TRBV2 and TRBJ1-2, with TRBD1 identical over 7 bases. The CDR3 is made up of 13 amino acids. The J segment lost 4 bases and the V segment lost 7 bases, leaving 6 bases of the junction unmatched. Germline lookup yields CDR1 SNHLY and CDR2 FYNNEI. CDR3 region: CASKGDRGYGYTF. CDR3 nucleotide sequence: TGTGCCAGCAAGGGGGACAGAGGCTATGGCTACACCTTC.

The chain uses TRBV7-9 and TRBJ1-6, with 9 bases lining up with TRBD1. Trimming removed 4 bases from V and 7 bases from J; junction bases left unmatched: 5. This CDR3 is built from 15 residues. Per the germline V gene, CDR1 is SEHNR and CDR2 is FQNEAQ (reference sequence). The CDR3 region is CASSSWDRDNSPLHF. The CDR3 region has the DNA TGTGCCAGCAGCTCCTGGGACAGGGACAATTCACCCCTCCACTTT.

The V gene is TRBV19, the J gene TRBJ2-3; 15 positions match TRBD2. The V gene end was trimmed by 4 bases and the J gene end by 13 bases; junction bases not matched to a gene: 6. The germline V gene encodes CDR1 LNHDA and CDR2 SQIVND (reference sequence). The CDR3 is 14 amino acids. CDR3 region: CASSKPGLAGGKYF. CDR3 nucleotides: TGTGCCAGTAGTAAACCTGGACTAGCGGGGGGGAAGTATTTT.